This TCR beta chain was sequenced for a study of response to subunit inactivated influenza vaccine. Findings and limits, study-wide: Authors suggested that a seasonal influenza vaccination recruits few new T cells each time.

TCRdb ran MiXCR on the RT-PCR reads and lists one entry per CDR3 protein. The sample contains 550,000 to 600,000 distinct CDR3 sequences, roughly 10% of which appear only once. Per germline, CDR1 MDHEN and CDR2 SYDVKM. This CDR3 has 13 residues. The germline V and J ends were trimmed by 6 bases and 8 bases, with 16 bases remaining between them. This clonotype was recorded at least ten times. The antigen is unknown. Sequenced material: PBMCs from blood, taken on the day of vaccination. The rearrangement links TRBV28 to TRBJ1-1; tentative D call: TRBD1 (5 bases). The sequence came from a man in his fifties or sixties who received an inactivated influenza vaccine. The CDR3 bases are TGTGCCAGCAGCTTACACGGGACTTGGGAAGCTTTCTTT. Protein sequence: CASSLHGTWEAFF.